This T cell receptor (beta chain) was recovered during a study of low-dose radiotherapy and immunotherapy resistance in tumors. Study in general: The study gave Cohort 2 1 Gy per fraction every two weeks, totaling 13 Gy over 26 weeks.

Alpha- and beta-chain coverage of first-strand cDNA came from TRAV- and TRBV-specific primers. TCRs underwent 15 to 25 PCR cycles of amplification with a constant-region primer and V-primer adapter. Using its own MiXCR run on the reads, TCRdb lists one record per CDR3 protein. The sample gives roughly 56,000 distinct CDR3 sequences, about 23% of which show up once; 5.5% to 8.5% is in the top ten. Germline CDR1 is LGHDT and CDR2 is YNNKEL (reference sequence). V was clipped by 2 bases and J by 8 bases, with 15 bases between them. The CDR3 length is 14 residues. This clonotype was seen repeatedly, ten times or more. The time point: after trial treatment. The treatment: LDRT plus nivolumab, ipilimumab, low-dose cyclophosphamide and aspirin (RACIN trial). Patients who could take part had advanced solid tumors with no tumor-infiltrating lymphocytes.

This clonotype originated in a male donor with prostate cancer. The rearrangement uses TRBV3-1 and TRBJ1-2, with a tentative D call TRBD1 (5 bases). The input for sequencing was PBMCs, taken after low-dose radiotherapy plus immunotherapy. CDR3 sequence: CASSQQGYESGYTF. The CDR3 DNA follows: TGTGCCAGCAGCCAACAGGGTTATGAGTCGGGCTACACCTTC.